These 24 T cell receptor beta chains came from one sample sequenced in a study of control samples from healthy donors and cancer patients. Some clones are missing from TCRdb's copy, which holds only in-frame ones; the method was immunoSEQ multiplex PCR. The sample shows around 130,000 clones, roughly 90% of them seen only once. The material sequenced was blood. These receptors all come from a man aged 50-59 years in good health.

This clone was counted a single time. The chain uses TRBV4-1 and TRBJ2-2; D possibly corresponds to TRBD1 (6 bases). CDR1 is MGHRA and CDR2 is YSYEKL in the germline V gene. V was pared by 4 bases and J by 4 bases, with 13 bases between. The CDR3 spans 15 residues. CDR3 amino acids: CASSPLQGLTGELFF. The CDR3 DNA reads TGCGCCAGCAGCCCCCTCCAGGGGCTCACCGGGGAGCTGTTTTTT.

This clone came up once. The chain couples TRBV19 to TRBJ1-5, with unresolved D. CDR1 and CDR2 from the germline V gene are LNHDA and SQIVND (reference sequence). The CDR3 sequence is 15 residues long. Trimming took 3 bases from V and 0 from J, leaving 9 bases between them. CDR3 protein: CASSINRYSNQPQHF. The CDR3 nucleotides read TGTGCCAGTAGTATCAACCGTTATAGCAATCAGCCCCAGCATTTT.

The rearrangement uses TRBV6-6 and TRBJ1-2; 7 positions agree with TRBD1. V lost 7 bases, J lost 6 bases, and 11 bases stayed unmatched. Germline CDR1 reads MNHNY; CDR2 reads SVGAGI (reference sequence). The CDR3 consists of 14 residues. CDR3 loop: CASNSPGTVNGYTF. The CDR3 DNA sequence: TGTGCCAGCAACTCGCCCGGGACAGTTAATGGCTACACCTTC.

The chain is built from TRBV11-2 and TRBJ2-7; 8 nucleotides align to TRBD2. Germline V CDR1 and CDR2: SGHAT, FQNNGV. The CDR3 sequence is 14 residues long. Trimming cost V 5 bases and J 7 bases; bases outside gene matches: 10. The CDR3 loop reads CASSPGRGALEQYF. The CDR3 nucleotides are TGTGCCAGCAGCCCAGGGCGGGGGGCCCTGGAGCAGTACTTC.

The CDR3 protein is CASSLAGASEKLFF. Written as DNA, the CDR3 is TGTGCCAGCAGCTTGGCAGGGGCAAGTGAAAAACTGTTTTTT. The chain couples TRBV5-6 to TRBJ1-4; tentatively, D is TRBD1 (6 bases). In germline, CDR1 is SGHDT, CDR2 YYEEEE. Trimming shortened V by 0 bases and J by 7 bases, and 10 bases separated the two germline ends. The CDR3 runs 14 residues.

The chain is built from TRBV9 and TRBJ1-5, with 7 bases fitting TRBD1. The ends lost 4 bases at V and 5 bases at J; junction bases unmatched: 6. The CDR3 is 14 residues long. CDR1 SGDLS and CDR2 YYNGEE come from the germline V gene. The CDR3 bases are TGTGCCAGCAGCACGGGACAGCTTTATCAGCCCCAGCATTTT. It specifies CASSTGQLYQPQHF.

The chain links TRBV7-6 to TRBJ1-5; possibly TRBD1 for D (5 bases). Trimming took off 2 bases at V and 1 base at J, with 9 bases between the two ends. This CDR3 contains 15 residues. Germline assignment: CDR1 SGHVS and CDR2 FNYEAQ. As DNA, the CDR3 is TGTGCCAGCAGCTTATCGCAGGGAAGCAATCAGCCCCAGCATTTT. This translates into CASSLSQGSNQPQHF.

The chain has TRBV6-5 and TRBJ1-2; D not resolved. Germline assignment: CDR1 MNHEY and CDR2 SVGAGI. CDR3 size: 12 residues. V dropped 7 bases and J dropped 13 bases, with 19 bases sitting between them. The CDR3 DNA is TGTGCCAGCACCTCCAACGGGATGGTGGGCACCTTC. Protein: CASTSNGMVGTF.

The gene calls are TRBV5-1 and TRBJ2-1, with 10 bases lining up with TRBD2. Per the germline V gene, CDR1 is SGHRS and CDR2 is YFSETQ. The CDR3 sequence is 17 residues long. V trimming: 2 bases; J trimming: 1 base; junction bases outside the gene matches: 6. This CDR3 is CASSFSLAGQSYNEQFF. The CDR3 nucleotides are TGCGCCAGCAGCTTTTCACTAGCGGGGCAGTCCTACAATGAGCAGTTCTTC.

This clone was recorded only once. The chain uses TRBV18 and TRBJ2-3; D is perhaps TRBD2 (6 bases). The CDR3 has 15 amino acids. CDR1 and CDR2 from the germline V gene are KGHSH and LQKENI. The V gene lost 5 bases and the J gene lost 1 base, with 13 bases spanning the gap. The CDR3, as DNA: TGTGCCAGCTCATACCTGGGGGGTGGCACAGATACGCAGTATTTT. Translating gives CASSYLGGGTDTQYF.

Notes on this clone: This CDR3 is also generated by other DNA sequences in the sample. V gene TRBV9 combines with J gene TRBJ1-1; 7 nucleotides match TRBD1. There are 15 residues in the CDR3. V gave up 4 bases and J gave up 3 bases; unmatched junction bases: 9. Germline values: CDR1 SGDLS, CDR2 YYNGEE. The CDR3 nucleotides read TGTGCCAGCAGCCCTCGACAGGGAGTGGACACTGAAGCTTTCTTT. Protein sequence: CASSPRQGVDTEAFF.

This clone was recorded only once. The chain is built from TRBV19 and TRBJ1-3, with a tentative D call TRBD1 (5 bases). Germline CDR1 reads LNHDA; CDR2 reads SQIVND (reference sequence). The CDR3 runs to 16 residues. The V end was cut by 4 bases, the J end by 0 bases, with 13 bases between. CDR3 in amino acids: CASSRGDSSSGNTIYF. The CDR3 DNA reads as TGTGCCAGTAGTAGGGGAGACAGCAGCTCTGGAAACACCATATATTTT.

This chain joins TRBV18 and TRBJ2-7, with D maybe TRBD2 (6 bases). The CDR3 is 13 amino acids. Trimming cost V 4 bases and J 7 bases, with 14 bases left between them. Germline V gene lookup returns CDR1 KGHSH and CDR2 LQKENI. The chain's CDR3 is CASSRDSSGEQYF. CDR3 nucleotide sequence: TGTGCCAGCTCACGGGACTCGTCTGGGGAGCAGTACTTC.

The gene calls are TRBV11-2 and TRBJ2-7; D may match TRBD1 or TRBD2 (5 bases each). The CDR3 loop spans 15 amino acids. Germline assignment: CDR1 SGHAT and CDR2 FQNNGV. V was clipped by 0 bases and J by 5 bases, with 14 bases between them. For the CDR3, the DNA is TGTGCCAGCAGCTTAGATCATACCGGGGCCCACGAGCAGTACTTC. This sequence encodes CASSLDHTGAHEQYF.

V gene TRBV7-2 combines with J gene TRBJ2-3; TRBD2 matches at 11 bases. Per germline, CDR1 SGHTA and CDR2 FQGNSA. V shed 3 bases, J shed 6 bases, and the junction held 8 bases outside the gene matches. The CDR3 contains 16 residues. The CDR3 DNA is TGTGCCAGCAGCTTTAGCGGGGGGGCAGCCTTGGATACGCAGTATTTT. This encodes CASSFSGGAALDTQYF.

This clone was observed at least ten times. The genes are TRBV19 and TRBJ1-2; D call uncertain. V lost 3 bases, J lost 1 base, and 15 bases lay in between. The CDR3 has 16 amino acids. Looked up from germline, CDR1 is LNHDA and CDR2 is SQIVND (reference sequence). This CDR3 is CASSMKALGYNYGYTF. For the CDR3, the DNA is TGTGCCAGTAGTATGAAGGCGTTGGGGTATAACTATGGCTACACCTTC.

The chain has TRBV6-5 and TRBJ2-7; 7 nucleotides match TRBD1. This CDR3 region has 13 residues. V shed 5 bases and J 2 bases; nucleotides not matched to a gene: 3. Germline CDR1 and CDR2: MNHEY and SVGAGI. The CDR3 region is CASSIGTAYEQYF. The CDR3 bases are TGTGCCAGCAGTATTGGGACAGCCTACGAGCAGTACTTC.

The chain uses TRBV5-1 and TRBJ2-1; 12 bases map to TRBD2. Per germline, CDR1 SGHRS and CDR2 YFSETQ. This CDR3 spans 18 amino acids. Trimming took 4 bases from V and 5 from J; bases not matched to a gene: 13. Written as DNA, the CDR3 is TGCGCCAGCAGCAACCCTAGCGGGGGGGCTTCTTTTAACAATGAGCAGTTCTTC. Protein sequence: CASSNPSGGASFNNEQFF.

The CDR3 here is CASSPQGANNSPLHF. The CDR3 DNA reads TGTGCCAGCTCACCACAGGGGGCAAATAATTCACCCCTCCACTTT. The V call is TRBV18, the J call TRBJ1-6; 7 bases fit TRBD1. CDR1 KGHSH and CDR2 LQKENI come from the germline V gene. Germline trimming cut 1 base from V and 5 bases from J; bases unmatched to any gene: 2. The CDR3 contains 15 residues. The full variable domain, its missing parts supplied by reference TRBV18 and TRBJ1-6, is NAGVMQNPRHLVRRRGQEARLRCSPMKGHSHVYWYRQLPEEGLKFMVYLQKENIIDESGMPKERFSAEFPKEGPSILRIQQVVRGDSAAYFCASSPQGANNSPLHFGNGTRLTVT.

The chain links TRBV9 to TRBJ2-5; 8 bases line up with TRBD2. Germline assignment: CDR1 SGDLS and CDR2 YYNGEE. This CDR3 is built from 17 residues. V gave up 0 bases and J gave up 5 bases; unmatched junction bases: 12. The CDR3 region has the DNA TGTGCCAGCAGCGTAGGAGCGGGGGACATAACGGGGGAGACCCAGTACTTC. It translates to CASSVGAGDITGETQYF.

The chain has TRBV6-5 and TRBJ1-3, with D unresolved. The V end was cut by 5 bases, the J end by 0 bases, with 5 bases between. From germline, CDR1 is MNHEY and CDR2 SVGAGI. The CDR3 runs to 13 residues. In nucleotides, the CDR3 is TGTGCCAGCAGTCTCCTCTCTGGAAACACCATATATTTT. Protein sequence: CASSLLSGNTIYF.

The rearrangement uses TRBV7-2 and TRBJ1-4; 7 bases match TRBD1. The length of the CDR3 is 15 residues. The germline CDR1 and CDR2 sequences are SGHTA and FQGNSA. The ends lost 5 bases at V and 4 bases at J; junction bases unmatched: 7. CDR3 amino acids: CASSPGGGNNEKLFF. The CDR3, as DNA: TGTGCCAGCAGCCCAGGGGGAGGTAATAATGAAAAACTGTTTTTT.

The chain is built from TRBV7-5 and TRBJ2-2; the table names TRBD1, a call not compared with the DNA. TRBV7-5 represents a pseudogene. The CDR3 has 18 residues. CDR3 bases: TGTGCCAGAAGCTTAGGAGGAGGGGACAGGGAGGTAACCGGGGAGCTGTTTTTT. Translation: CARSLGGGDREVTGELFF.

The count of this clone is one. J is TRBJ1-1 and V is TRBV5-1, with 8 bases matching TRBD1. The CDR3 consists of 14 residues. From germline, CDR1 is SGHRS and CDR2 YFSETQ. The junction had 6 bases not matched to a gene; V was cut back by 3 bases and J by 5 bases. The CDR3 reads CASSSSGGGTEAFF. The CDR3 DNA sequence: TGCGCCAGCAGCTCCTCAGGGGGCGGGACTGAAGCTTTCTTT.